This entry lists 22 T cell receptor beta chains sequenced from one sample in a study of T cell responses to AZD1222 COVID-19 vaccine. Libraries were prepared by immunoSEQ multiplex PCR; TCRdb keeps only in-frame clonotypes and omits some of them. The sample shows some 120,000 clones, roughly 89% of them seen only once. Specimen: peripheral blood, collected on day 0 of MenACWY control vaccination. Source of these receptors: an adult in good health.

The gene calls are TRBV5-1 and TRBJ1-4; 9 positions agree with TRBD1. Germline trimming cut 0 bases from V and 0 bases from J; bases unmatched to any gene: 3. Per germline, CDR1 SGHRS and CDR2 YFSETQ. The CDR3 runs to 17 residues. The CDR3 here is CASSLAGTGSTNEKLFF. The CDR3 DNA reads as TGCGCCAGCAGCTTGGCGGGGACAGGGTCAACTAATGAAAAACTGTTTTTT.

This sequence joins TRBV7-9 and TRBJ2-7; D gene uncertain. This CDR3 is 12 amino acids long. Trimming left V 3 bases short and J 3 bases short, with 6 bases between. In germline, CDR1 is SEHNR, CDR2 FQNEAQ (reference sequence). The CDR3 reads CASSLHSYEQYF. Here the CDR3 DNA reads TGTGCCAGCAGCTTGCACAGCTACGAGCAGTACTTC.

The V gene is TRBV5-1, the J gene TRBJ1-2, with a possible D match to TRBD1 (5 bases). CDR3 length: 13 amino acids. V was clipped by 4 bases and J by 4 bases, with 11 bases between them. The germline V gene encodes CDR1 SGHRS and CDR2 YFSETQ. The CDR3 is CASSPGAVYGYTF. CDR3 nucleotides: TGCGCCAGCAGCCCTGGGGCTGTCTATGGCTACACCTTC.

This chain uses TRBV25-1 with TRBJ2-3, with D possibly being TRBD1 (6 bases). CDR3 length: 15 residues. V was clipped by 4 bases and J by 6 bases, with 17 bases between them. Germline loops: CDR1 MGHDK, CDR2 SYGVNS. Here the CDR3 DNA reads TGTGCCAGCAGTGCACACCAGGGGCAGGGGGATACGCAGTATTTT. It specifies CASSAHQGQGDTQYF.

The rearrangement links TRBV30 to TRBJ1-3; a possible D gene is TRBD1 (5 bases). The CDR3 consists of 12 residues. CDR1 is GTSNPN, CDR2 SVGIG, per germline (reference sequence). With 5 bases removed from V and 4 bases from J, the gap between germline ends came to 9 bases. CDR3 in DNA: TGTGCCTGGGGGGACGGCGGAAACACCATATATTTT. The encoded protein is CAWGDGGNTIYF.

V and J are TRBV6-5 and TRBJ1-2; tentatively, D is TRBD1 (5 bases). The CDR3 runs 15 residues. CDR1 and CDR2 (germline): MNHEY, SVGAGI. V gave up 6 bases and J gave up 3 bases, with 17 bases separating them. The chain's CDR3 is CASSPQGGSYYGYTF. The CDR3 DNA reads TGTGCCAGCAGCCCCCAGGGCGGGTCGTACTATGGCTACACCTTC.

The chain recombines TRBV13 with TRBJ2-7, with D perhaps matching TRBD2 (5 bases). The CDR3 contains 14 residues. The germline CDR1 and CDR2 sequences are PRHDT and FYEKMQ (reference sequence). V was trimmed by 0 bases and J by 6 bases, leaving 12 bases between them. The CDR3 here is CASSLGTTWGEQYF. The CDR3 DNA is TGTGCCAGCAGCTTAGGGACTACATGGGGCGAGCAGTACTTC.

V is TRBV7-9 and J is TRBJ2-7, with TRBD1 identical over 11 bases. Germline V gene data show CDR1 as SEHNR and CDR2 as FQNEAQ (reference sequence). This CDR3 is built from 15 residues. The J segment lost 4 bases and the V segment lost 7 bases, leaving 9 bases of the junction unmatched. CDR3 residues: CASTHGTGGFYEQYF. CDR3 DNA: TGTGCCAGCACTCATGGGACAGGGGGTTTTTACGAGCAGTACTTC.

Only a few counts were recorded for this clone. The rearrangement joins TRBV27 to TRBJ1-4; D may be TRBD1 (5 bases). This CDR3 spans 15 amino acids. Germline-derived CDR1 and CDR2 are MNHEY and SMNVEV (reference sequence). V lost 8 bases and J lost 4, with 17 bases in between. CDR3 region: CASGPTGSRNEKLFF. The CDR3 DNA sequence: TGTGCCAGCGGACCAACAGGTAGTCGTAATGAAAAACTGTTTTTT.

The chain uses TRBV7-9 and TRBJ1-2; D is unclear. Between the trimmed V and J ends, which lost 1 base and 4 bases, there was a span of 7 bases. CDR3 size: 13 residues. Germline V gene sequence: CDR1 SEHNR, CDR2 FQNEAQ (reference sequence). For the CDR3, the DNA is TGTGCCAGCAGCTTAGGTTCCGGCTATGGCTACACCTTC. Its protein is CASSLGSGYGYTF.

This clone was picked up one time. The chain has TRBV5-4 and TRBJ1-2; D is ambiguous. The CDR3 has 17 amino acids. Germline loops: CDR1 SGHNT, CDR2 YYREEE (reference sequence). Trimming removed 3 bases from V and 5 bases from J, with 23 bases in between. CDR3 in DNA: TGTGCCAGCAGCTCCCAATCGCGAGATTTTAGCGGGTATGGCTACACCTTC. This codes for CASSSQSRDFSGYGYTF.

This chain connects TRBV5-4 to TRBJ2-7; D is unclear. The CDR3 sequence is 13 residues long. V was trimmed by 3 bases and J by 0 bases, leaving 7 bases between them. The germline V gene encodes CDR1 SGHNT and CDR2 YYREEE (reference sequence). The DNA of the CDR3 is TGTGCCAGCAGCTCCGGGTACTCCTACGAGCAGTACTTC. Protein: CASSSGYSYEQYF.

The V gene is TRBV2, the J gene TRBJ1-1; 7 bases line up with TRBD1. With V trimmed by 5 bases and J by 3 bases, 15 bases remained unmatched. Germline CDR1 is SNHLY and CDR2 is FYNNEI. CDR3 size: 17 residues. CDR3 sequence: CASSPRTGLRQDTEAFF. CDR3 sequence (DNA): TGTGCCAGCAGTCCGCGGACAGGCCTCCGCCAAGACACTGAAGCTTTCTTT.

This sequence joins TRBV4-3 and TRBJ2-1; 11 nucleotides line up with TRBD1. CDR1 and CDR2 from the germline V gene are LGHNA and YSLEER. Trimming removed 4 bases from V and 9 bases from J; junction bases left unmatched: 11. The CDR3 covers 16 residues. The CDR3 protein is CASSPGLGQGVGEQFF. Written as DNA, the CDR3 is TGCGCCAGCAGCCCCGGTTTGGGACAGGGGGTAGGTGAGCAGTTCTTC.

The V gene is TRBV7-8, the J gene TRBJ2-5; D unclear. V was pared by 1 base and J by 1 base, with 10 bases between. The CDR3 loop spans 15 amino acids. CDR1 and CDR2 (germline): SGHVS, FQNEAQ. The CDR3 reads CASSLDGRSQETQYF. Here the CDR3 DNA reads TGTGCCAGCAGCTTAGATGGGCGGTCCCAAGAGACCCAGTACTTC. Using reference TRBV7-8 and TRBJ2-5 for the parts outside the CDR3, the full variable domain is GAGVSQSPRYKVAKRGQDVALRCDPISGHVSLFWYQQALGQGPEFLTYFQNEAQLDKSGLPSDRFFAERPEGSVSTLKIQRTQQEDSAVYLCASSLDGRSQETQYFGPGTRLLVL.

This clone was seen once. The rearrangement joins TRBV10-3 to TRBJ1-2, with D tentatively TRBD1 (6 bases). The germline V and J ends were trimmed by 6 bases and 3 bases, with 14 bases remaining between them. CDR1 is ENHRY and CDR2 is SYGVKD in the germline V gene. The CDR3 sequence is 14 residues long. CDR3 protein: CAIRLGGGDYGYTF. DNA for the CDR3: TGTGCCATCAGACTCGGGGGGGGCGACTATGGCTACACCTTC.

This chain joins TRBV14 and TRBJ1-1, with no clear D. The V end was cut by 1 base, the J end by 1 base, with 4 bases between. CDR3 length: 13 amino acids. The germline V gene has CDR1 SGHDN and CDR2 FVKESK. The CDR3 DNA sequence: TGTGCCAGCAGCCAAGGGGCGAACACTGAAGCTTTCTTT. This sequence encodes CASSQGANTEAFF. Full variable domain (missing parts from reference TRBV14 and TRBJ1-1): EAGVTQFPSHSVIEKGQTVTLRCDPISGHDNLYWYRRVMGKEIKFLLHFVKESKQDESGMPNNRFLAERTGGTYSTLKVQPAELEDSGVYFCASSQGANTEAFFGQGTRLTVV.

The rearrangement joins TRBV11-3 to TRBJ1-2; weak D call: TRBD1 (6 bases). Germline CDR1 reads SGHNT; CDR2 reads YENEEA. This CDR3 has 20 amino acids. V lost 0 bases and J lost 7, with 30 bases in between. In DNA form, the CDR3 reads TGTGCCAGCAGCTTAGATTGGGCGGACAGCCTCGCTGGCGGAGGGGTTGGCTACACCTTC. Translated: CASSLDWADSLAGGGVGYTF.

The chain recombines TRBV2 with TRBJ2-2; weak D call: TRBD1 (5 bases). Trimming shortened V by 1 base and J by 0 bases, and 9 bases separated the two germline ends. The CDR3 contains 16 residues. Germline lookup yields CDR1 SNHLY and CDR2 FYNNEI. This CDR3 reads CASSEVDSANTGELFF. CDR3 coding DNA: TGTGCCAGCAGTGAAGTAGACAGCGCGAACACCGGGGAGCTGTTTTTT. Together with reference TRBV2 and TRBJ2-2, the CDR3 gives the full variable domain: EPEVTQTPSHQVTQMGQEVILRCVPISNHLYFYWYRQILGQKVEFLVSFYNNEISEKSEIFDDQFSVERPDGSNFTLKIRSTKLEDSAMYFCASSEVDSANTGELFFGEGSRLTVL.

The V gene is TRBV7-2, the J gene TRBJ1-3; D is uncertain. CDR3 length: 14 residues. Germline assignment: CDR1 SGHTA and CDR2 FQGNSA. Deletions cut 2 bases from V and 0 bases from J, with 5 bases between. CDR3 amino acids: CASSLTGSGNTIYF. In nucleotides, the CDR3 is TGTGCCAGCAGCTTAACTGGCTCTGGAAACACCATATATTTT.

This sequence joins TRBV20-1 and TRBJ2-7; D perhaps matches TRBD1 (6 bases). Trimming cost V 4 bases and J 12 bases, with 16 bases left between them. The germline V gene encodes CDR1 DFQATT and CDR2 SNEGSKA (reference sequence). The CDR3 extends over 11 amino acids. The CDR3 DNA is TGCAGTGCTAAATCACAGGGTCCGATGTACTTC. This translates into CSAKSQGPMYF.

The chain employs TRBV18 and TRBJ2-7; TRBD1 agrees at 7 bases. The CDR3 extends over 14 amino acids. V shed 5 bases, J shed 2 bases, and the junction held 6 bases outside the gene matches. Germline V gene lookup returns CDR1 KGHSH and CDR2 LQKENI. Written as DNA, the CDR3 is TGTGCCAGCTCATCCAGACAGGGAACCTACGAGCAGTACTTC. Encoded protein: CASSSRQGTYEQYF.